One and the same sample provided the 14 T cell receptor beta chains below, sequenced in a study of identical twins (dated by TCRdb to between 2015 and 2016). Library method: 5' RACE. Data came from an Illumina HiSeq 2000. TCRdb cleaned the public reads at Q25 with fastp, built clones with MiXCR and kept in-frame beta chains. Every entry covers one CDR3 protein and lists the most common genes and DNA from its rows. The sample records hundreds of thousands of distinct CDR3 sequences, 18% of which are singletons. Together, the top ten hold over 10% of the sample. These same data were also listed under a study on T cells expressing NK-cell markers.

The sequencing sample was made of PBMCs. These receptor sequences come from a woman younger than 30 in good health.

Only a few counts were recorded for this clonotype. The chain is built from TRBV5-8 and TRBJ2-5; no firm D call. In germline, CDR1 is SGHTS, CDR2 YDEGEE. V was pared by 6 bases and J by 6 bases, with 24 bases between. The CDR3 contains 16 residues. In DNA, the CDR3 is TGTGCCAGCAACCATTGGGTGGATGGTCCTGGAAAGACCCAGTACTTC. It translates to CASNHWVDGPGKTQYF.

This chain connects TRBV7-9 to TRBJ1-1; D uncertain. Germline V lookup: CDR1 SEHNR, CDR2 FQNEAQ (reference sequence). The V end lost 8 bases, the J end lost 7 bases, and 11 bases lay between the germline ends. The length of the CDR3 is 11 residues. CDR3 residues: CASSRPGEAFF. In nucleotides, the CDR3 is TGTGCCAGCTCCCGTCCAGGTGAAGCTTTCTTT.

The rearrangement uses TRBV20-1 and TRBJ2-5; the match to TRBD1 covers 7 bases. Germline V gives CDR1 DFQATT, CDR2 SNEGSKA (reference sequence). This CDR3 spans 13 amino acids. V shed 4 bases and J 5 bases; nucleotides not matched to a gene: 7. The CDR3 DNA is TGCAGTGCTAACACAGGGGCAGCCGAGACCCAGTACTTC. Its translation is CSANTGAAETQYF.

The rearrangement links TRBV29-1 to TRBJ2-5; maybe TRBD2 (5 bases). V was cut by 3 bases and J by 5 bases, with 19 bases left in between. The CDR3 is 15 residues long. Germline-derived CDR1 and CDR2 are SQVTM and ANQGSEA. The CDR3 nucleotides are TGCAGCGTTGAGGCGGGCGGGTATTTGATGGAGACCCAGTACTTC. Residues: CSVEAGGYLMETQYF.

The table lists this clonotype with a few counts. The CDR3 DNA sequence: TGCAGCTACGACGATCAGGGCCATCAGTACTTC. It encodes CSYDDQGHQYF. J is TRBJ2-4 and V is TRBV29-1; TRBD1 is a possible D gene (5 bases). The germline CDR1 and CDR2 sequences are SQVTM and ANQGSEA. Trimming removed 8 bases at V and 12 bases at J, with 17 bases between. The CDR3 is made up of 11 amino acids.

The V gene is TRBV20-1, the J gene TRBJ2-3; 7 nucleotides match TRBD2. Germline V gene data show CDR1 as DFQATT and CDR2 as SNEGSKA (reference sequence). This CDR3 is 11 amino acids long. CDR3 bases: TGCGGGGGGGGGATCCAAGATACGCAGTATTTT. Translating gives CGGGIQDTQYF.

This clonotype was detected only a few times. V and J are TRBV5-1 and TRBJ2-4; 7 bases are shared with TRBD1. Germline CDR1 is SGHRS and CDR2 is YFSETQ. V lost 6 bases and J lost 4; bases outside the gene matches: 4. CDR3 length equals 13 residues. The CDR3 DNA is TGCGCCAGCAAAGGGGGCTTGAAAAACATTCAGTACTTC. Protein: CASKGGLKNIQYF.

This clonotype was counted ten times or more. The gene calls are TRBV20-1 and TRBJ2-3; TRBD1 is a possible D gene (6 bases). CDR3 length equals 15 residues. V was trimmed by 0 bases and J by 0 bases, leaving 10 bases between them. Per the germline V gene, CDR1 is DFQATT and CDR2 is SNEGSKA (reference sequence). CDR3 sequence: CSARDHRASTDTQYF. The DNA of the CDR3 is TGCAGTGCTAGAGATCACAGGGCTAGCACAGATACGCAGTATTTT.

This chain connects TRBV27 to TRBJ1-6, with D perhaps matching TRBD1 (5 bases). In germline, CDR1 is MNHEY, CDR2 SMNVEV (reference sequence). This CDR3 comprises 15 residues. Trimming pared 4 bases from V and 4 bases from J, leaving 11 bases between. As DNA, the CDR3 is TGTGCCAGCAGTTCCCGGGACCCGTATAATTCACCCCTCCACTTT. Protein: CASSSRDPYNSPLHF.

The J gene is TRBJ2-1, the V gene TRBV18, with TRBD2 as a possible D gene (5 bases). This CDR3 has 14 residues. Germline loops: CDR1 KGHSH, CDR2 LQKENI. V lost 5 bases, J lost 5 bases, and 13 bases lay in between. The chain's CDR3 is CASSATTFDNEQFF. The CDR3 DNA reads as TGTGCCAGCTCAGCGACTACCTTCGACAATGAGCAGTTCTTC.

V gene TRBV7-6 combines with J gene TRBJ1-3; no clear D. The CDR3 has 15 residues. Germline CDR1 SGHVS, CDR2 FNYEAQ. V was cut by 7 bases and J by 4 bases, with 17 bases left in between. In DNA, the CDR3 is TGTGCCAGCACCCTTCAAGCAACGTCGGGAAACACCATATATTTT. Protein product: CASTLQATSGNTIYF.

This clonotype came up many times. The chain recombines TRBV7-9 with TRBJ2-3; no clear D gene. V was cut by 4 bases and J by 3 bases, with 8 bases left in between. The germline V gene has CDR1 SEHNR and CDR2 FQNEAQ (reference sequence). The CDR3 is 13 residues long. DNA of the CDR3: TGTGCCAGCAGCTGGGCCGGGACAGATACGCAGTATTTT. It codes for CASSWAGTDTQYF.

The chain joins TRBV10-2 to TRBJ2-1; 10 bases map to TRBD2. The length of the CDR3 is 20 residues. V was clipped by 5 bases and J by 0 bases; unmatched bases: 16. The germline CDR1 and CDR2 sequences are WSHSY and SAAADI. In DNA, the CDR3 is TGCGCCAGCAGTACTCCCCTGACTAGCGGGCACCATCGCTCCTACAATGAGCAGTTCTTC. Amino acid sequence: CASSTPLTSGHHRSYNEQFF.

The V call is TRBV20-1, the J call TRBJ2-7, with 7 bases aligning to TRBD2. V shed 5 bases, J shed 4 bases, and the junction held 8 bases outside the gene matches. The CDR3 length is 13 residues. Germline-derived CDR1 and CDR2 are DFQATT and SNEGSKA (reference sequence). The CDR3 DNA follows: TGCAGTGCTCGAACGGGAGGAGCGTACGAGCAGTACTTC. Protein sequence: CSARTGGAYEQYF.